The sequence of this TCR beta chain was determined in a study of T cells in Graves' hyperthyroidism and ophthalmopathy. Notes on the study in general: Researchers found most expanded thyroid clonotypes above 0.001 in blood as well. In the analysis, a 13 V-J model separated ophthalmopathy from stable hyperthyroidism.

Clinical symptoms, serum thyroxine and TRAb, thyroid ultrasound and orbital computed tomography were used for the diagnoses. This sample holds PBMCs from less than 11 ml fresh peripheral blood. RNA transcripts gave rise to amplified TCR beta CDR3 regions. Carried out on the TCR CDR3, a first-round RT-PCR used the HTBI primer set. TCRdb ran MiXCR on the multiplex PCR reads and lists one entry per CDR3 protein. The data contain over 300,000 distinct CDR3 sequences, around 14% of them singletons. This clonotype was seen a few times. Antigen: not known. Trimming shortened V by 1 base and J by 0 bases, and 13 bases separated the two germline ends. Germline CDR1 reads SGHTA; CDR2 reads FQGNSA. The CDR3 contains 16 residues.

The gene calls are TRBV7-2 and TRBJ2-7, with unresolved D. The source is a woman aged 60-75 years with Graves' hyperthyroidism. Sequencing was performed on blood. CDR3 DNA sequence: TGTGCCAGCAGCTTAGTGGGTGCCGGAACCTCCTACGAGCAGTACTTC. Amino acid sequence: CASSLVGAGTSYEQYF.